What follows describes a single T cell receptor beta chain. The antigen is not known. This specimen comes from a study of cytomegalovirus exposure and HLA in healthy donors. PCR primers comprised 60 Vbeta and 13 Jbeta primers. Data came from immunoSEQ multiplex PCR; TCRdb stores just in-frame clones and leaves some out. The sample yields around 130,000 clones, 74% seen once. Study results and caveats: Immune exposure was documented only through CMV serostatus.

Each donor's status was that of a healthy bone marrow donor. The source material was PBMCs. The receptor was derived from a woman aged 50 to 60 in good health and CMV-seropositive.

This chain's CDR3 is CASSQEQDSRDSPLHF. The CDR3 DNA sequence: TGTGCCAGCAGCCAAGAGCAGGACAGCCGCGATTCACCCCTCCACTTT. This rearrangement joins TRBV4-2 to TRBJ1-6, with D maybe TRBD1 (6 bases). The CDR3 consists of 16 residues. Germline CDR1 is LGHNA and CDR2 is YNFKEQ. V was shortened by 0 bases and J by 8 bases, with 14 bases between the two germline ends.